The 18 T cell receptor beta chains listed next were all sequenced from one sample in a study of blood T cell repertoires in COVID-19. The method was immunoSEQ multiplex PCR; TCRdb's version includes in-frame clones alone and lacks a portion of them. The top ten clones hold roughly 14% of a sample with about 270,000 clones, over 75% of them seen once. The sample taken for sequencing was peripheral blood. The receptors were sampled from a human donor in a cohort sampled during active COVID-19.

A note on this clone: Other DNA sequences in this specimen translate into the identical CDR3. The chain carries TRBV3-1 (or the pseudogene TRBV3-2) and TRBJ1-1, with a tentative D call TRBD1 (5 bases). Germline CDR1 is LGHDT and CDR2 is YNNKEL (reference sequence). CDR3 length: 16 amino acids. V was shortened by 0 bases and J by 3 bases, with 14 bases between the two germline ends. The CDR3 DNA reads TGTGCCAGCAGCCAAGAGGGGGGTAGGGCTGACACTGAAGCTTTCTTT. It encodes CASSQEGGRADTEAFF.

The gene calls are TRBV7-3 and TRBJ2-3; D is unclear. Germline CDR1 is SGHTA and CDR2 is FQGTGA. V lost 5 bases and J lost 4, with 10 bases in between. This CDR3 has 13 residues. CDR3 nucleotide sequence: TGTGCCAGCAGCCCTAATCTTGCAGATACGCAGTATTTT. Amino acid sequence: CASSPNLADTQYF.

The genes are TRBV3-1 (or the pseudogene TRBV3-2) and TRBJ1-2, with 9 nucleotides matching TRBD1. The CDR3 loop spans 15 amino acids. Germline lookup yields CDR1 LGHDT and CDR2 YNNKEL (reference sequence). With 0 bases clipped from V and 4 bases from J, the junction kept 3 bases outside the gene matches. The CDR3 loop is CASSQENRGLYGYTF. In nucleotides, the CDR3 is TGTGCCAGCAGCCAAGAGAACAGGGGGCTCTATGGCTACACCTTC.

This clone was picked up one time. This chain uses TRBV9 with TRBJ2-5, with D possibly TRBD1 on 6 matching bases. CDR1 and CDR2 from the germline V gene are SGDLS and YYNGEE. There are 12 residues in the CDR3. V lost 4 bases, J lost 5 bases, and 9 bases lay in between. The CDR3 reads CASSSQGETQYF. DNA of the CDR3: TGTGCCAGCAGCAGTCAGGGGGAGACCCAGTACTTC.

This clone appeared once. This same CDR3 is encoded by further DNA sequences in the sample. The chain carries TRBV7-9 and TRBJ2-2; 7 nucleotides agree with TRBD1. V lost 5 bases to trimming and J lost 0 bases; unmatched junction nucleotides: 6. This CDR3 is built from 16 residues. CDR1 is SEHNR, CDR2 FQNEAQ, per germline (reference sequence). CDR3 protein: CASSPRGTPNTGELFF. DNA for the CDR3: TGTGCCAGCAGCCCCAGGGGGACGCCGAACACCGGGGAGCTGTTTTTT.

V usage is TRBV12-3 or TRBV12-4 and J usage is TRBJ1-2; the D is unclear. This CDR3 has 13 amino acids. V lost 6 bases and J lost 0, with 8 bases in between. The CDR3 nucleotides are TGTGCCAGCAGGAGAACTACTAACTATGGCTACACCTTC. It is translated as CASRRTTNYGYTF.

This clone was observed a few times. The chain uses TRBV6-5 and TRBJ2-2; 7 nucleotides agree with TRBD1. V lost 2 bases to trimming and J lost 1 base; unmatched junction nucleotides: 1. The V gene's germline CDR1 is MNHEY and CDR2 SVGAGI. The CDR3 is 15 amino acids. The CDR3 coding sequence is TGTGCCAGCAGTTACGGACAGGAGAACACCGGGGAGCTGTTTTTT. Translated, it gives CASSYGQENTGELFF.

The chain is built from TRBV15 and TRBJ1-4, with 8 bases matching TRBD1. Germline V gene lookup returns CDR1 LNHNV and CDR2 YYDKDF (reference sequence). After removal of 11 bases from V and 7 bases from J, the junction contained 12 bases not matched to a gene. This CDR3 spans 14 amino acids. The CDR3 DNA is TGTGCCTCCACCCGGGGACAGGTTGGTGAAAAACTGTTTTTT. Residues: CASTRGQVGEKLFF.

DNA for the CDR3: TGCGCCAGCAGAAGTGGGACAGCGAACTCTGGGGCCAACGTCCTGACTTTC. It translates to CASRSGTANSGANVLTF. J is TRBJ2-6 and V is TRBV5-1, with 7 bases identical to TRBD1. Germline loops: CDR1 SGHRS, CDR2 YFSETQ. The length of the CDR3 is 17 residues. With V trimmed by 5 bases and J by 0 bases, 8 bases remained unmatched.

This CDR3 reads CASSPRAGYEQYF. The CDR3 coding sequence is TGTGCCAGCAGTCCCAGGGCAGGCTACGAGCAGTACTTC. The genes are TRBV27 and TRBJ2-7; D is perhaps TRBD1 (5 bases). Germline assignment: CDR1 MNHEY and CDR2 SMNVEV (reference sequence). The CDR3 totals 13 residues. The germline V and J ends were trimmed by 5 bases and 3 bases, with 11 bases remaining between them.

This rearrangement joins TRBV12-5 to TRBJ1-3; TRBD1 matches at 8 bases. CDR1 is LGHNT, CDR2 FRNRAP, per germline. The V segment lost 3 bases and the J segment 4 bases; nucleotides outside the gene matches: 5. The CDR3 has 15 amino acids. The CDR3 DNA sequence: TGTGCTAGTGGTTTTCAGGGGGCGACCGGAAACACCATATATTTT. Its translation: CASGFQGATGNTIYF.

The rearrangement uses TRBV6-2 or TRBV6-3 and TRBJ2-2; unclear D gene. The germline V gene encodes CDR1 MNHEY and CDR2 SVGEGT. V was clipped by 2 bases and J by 0 bases, with 10 bases between them. This CDR3 is 16 amino acids long. This chain's CDR3 is CASSYELGTNTGELFF. The CDR3 DNA follows: TGTGCCAGCAGTTACGAGCTGGGCACGAACACCGGGGAGCTGTTTTTT.

The chain couples TRBV19 to TRBJ2-7; 7 bases align to TRBD1. Per the germline V gene, CDR1 is LNHDA and CDR2 is SQIVND (reference sequence). The CDR3 extends over 14 amino acids. J was trimmed by 3 bases and V by 8 bases; bases with no gene match: 10. CDR3 sequence (DNA): TGTGCCAGTGGCTACAGGGGATCCTACTACGAGCAGTACTTC. Translation: CASGYRGSYYEQYF.

The V and J genes are TRBV6-5 and TRBJ2-3; possible D gene TRBD2, 5 bases. Germline CDR1 MNHEY, CDR2 SVGAGI. The CDR3 has 15 residues. Trimming took off 10 bases at V and 4 bases at J, with 21 bases between the two ends. Here the CDR3 reads CATAPVFSAADTQYF. As DNA, the CDR3 is TGTGCCACCGCCCCCGTTTTTAGCGCCGCAGATACGCAGTATTTT.

The rearrangement links TRBV18 to TRBJ2-5; 13 bases align to TRBD2. This CDR3 has 17 amino acids. V was pared by 2 bases and J by 3 bases, with 6 bases of the junction left unmatched. The germline CDR1 and CDR2 sequences are KGHSH and LQKENI. The CDR3 here is CASSPNAGTSGKETQYF. The DNA of the CDR3 is TGTGCCAGCTCACCAAATGCGGGGACTAGCGGGAAAGAGACCCAGTACTTC.

The chain uses TRBV6-6 and TRBJ2-1, with TRBD2 matching 8 bases. There are 16 residues in the CDR3. Germline values: CDR1 MNHNY, CDR2 SVGAGI (reference sequence). With 8 bases clipped from V and 7 bases from J, the junction kept 16 bases outside the gene matches. CDR3 residues: CASFREGQVTLNEQFF. DNA for the CDR3: TGTGCCAGCTTCCGGGAGGGCCAAGTCACACTGAATGAGCAGTTCTTC.

The V gene is TRBV7-2, the J gene TRBJ1-2, with 9 positions matching TRBD1. Germline CDR1 is SGHTA and CDR2 is FQGNSA. The CDR3 covers 16 residues. J gave up 6 bases and V 1 base, and 9 bases lay outside the gene matches. The CDR3 DNA sequence: TGTGCCAGCAGCTTAGTGGCCGCGGGACAGGGAGATGGCTACACCTTC. Translated: CASSLVAAGQGDGYTF.

The V and J genes are TRBV19 and TRBJ1-5, with a tentative D call TRBD1 (6 bases). The CDR3 spans 17 residues. Germline V gene lookup returns CDR1 LNHDA and CDR2 SQIVND (reference sequence). Deletions cut 5 bases from V and 6 bases from J, with 23 bases between. The CDR3 nucleotides are TGTGCCAGTAGTCCCTCCAGGGGACAATTTTTTCTTCAGCCCCAGCATTTT. Its protein product is CASSPSRGQFFLQPQHF.